This T cell receptor (beta chain) stems from a study of metastatic and nonmetastatic thyroid tumors. Authors' processing steps: Clinicopathological groups of papillary thyroid cancer showed CDR3 differences that were used to build a distant-metastasis classifier. TCRdb re-analyzed the PCR reads through MiXCR. The V and J calls shown here were made by TCRdb, not taken from the authors' results. The profile shows about 92,000 clones, under 15% of them singletons. From germline, CDR1 is MNHNS and CDR2 SASEGT. The CDR3 spans 17 residues. Notes on this clone: Relative to the germline gene, one junction end is altered; a read error may explain this.

All patients were treatment-naive before thyroid surgery. The clonotype originates from a female donor with papillary thyroid cancer or a benign thyroid nodule (not recorded which). Some clones in this sample may be carry-over from other donors' samples. Sequenced sample: blood. The genes are TRBV6-1 and TRBJ2-2; D perhaps matches TRBD2 (5 bases). Written as DNA, the CDR3 is TGTGCCAGCAGTGAATTAGCTGGACTTGCGAACACCTGGGAGCTGTTTTTT. It codes for CASSELAGLANTWELFF.